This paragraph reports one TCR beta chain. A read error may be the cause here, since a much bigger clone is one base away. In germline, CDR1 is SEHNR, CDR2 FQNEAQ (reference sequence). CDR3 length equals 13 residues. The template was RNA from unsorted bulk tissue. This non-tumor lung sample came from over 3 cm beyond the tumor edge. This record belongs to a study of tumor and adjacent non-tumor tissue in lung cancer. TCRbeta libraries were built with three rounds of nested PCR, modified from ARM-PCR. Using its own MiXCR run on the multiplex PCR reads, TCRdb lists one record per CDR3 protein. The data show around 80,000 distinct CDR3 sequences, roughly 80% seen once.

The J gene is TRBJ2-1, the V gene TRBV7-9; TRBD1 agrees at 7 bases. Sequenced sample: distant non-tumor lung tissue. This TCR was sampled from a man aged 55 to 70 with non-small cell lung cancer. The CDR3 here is CASSKQGHKEQFF. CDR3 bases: TGTGCCAGCAGTAAACAGGGGCACAAAGAGCAGTTCTTC.